These 22 T cell receptor beta chains were all obtained from the same sample, sequenced in a study of beta chain features in type 1 diabetes. Expressed TCRB transcripts were sequenced because the isolated RNA had all been reverse transcribed beforehand. Some clones are missing from TCRdb's copy, which holds only in-frame ones; the method was immunoSEQ multiplex PCR. The profile covers a few hundred thousand clones, with around 20% appearing a single time and around 0.044% taken by the ten largest. Sequenced input: naive CD4+ T cells from blood. The receptors derive from a woman under 30 in good health.

This clone showed up just a few times. J is TRBJ1-2 and V is TRBV9, with unresolved D. Trimming left V 4 bases short and J 2 bases short, with 15 bases between. The germline gives CDR1 SGDLS, CDR2 YYNGEE. The CDR3 runs to 15 residues. The CDR3 coding sequence is TGTGCCAGCAGCTCGAGAGGCTCGGGGAACTATGGCTACACCTTC. Amino acids: CASSSRGSGNYGYTF.

This clone was detected only a few times. The chain uses TRBV5-6 and TRBJ1-5; TRBD1 is a possible D gene (5 bases). This CDR3 has 14 residues. Germline V gives CDR1 SGHDT, CDR2 YYEEEE. Trimming shortened V by 2 bases and J by 4 bases, and 10 bases separated the two germline ends. CDR3 sequence reads: CASSFRAPNQPQHF. The CDR3 nucleotides are TGTGCCAGCAGCTTCAGGGCCCCAAATCAGCCCCAGCATTTT.

This clone was detected only a few times. Mismatch with germline at one junction end may stem from a read error. This rearrangement joins TRBV7-7 to TRBJ1-1; D is possibly TRBD1 (6 bases). Germline loops: CDR1 SSHAT, CDR2 FNYEAQ (reference sequence). The CDR3 extends over 15 amino acids. CDR3 residues: CASSDSDRDSTEAFF. The CDR3 nucleotides read TGTGCTAGCAGCGACTCGGACAGAGACAGCACTGAAGCTTTCTTT.

The rearrangement joins TRBV19 to TRBJ1-1, with a weak D call TRBD1 (5 bases). Germline V gene data show CDR1 as LNHDA and CDR2 as SQIVND (reference sequence). V was cut by 6 bases and J by 4 bases, with 15 bases left in between. CDR3 length equals 14 residues. The CDR3 nucleotides are TGTGCCAGTAGAAAACAGGTGTCGGGCACTGAAGCTTTCTTT. Translated: CASRKQVSGTEAFF.

V and J are TRBV7-9 and TRBJ1-1, with D unclear. The germline V gene encodes CDR1 SEHNR and CDR2 FQNEAQ (reference sequence). CDR3 size: 13 residues. The V and J ends lost 5 bases and 5 bases respectively, with 12 bases between them. The CDR3 sequence: CASSLLEGTEAFF. The CDR3 nucleotides are TGTGCCAGCAGCCTATTAGAGGGTACTGAAGCTTTCTTT.

This clone was observed a few times. Here the CDR3 DNA reads TGTGCCAGCAGCCCAATACTAGATACGCAGTATTTT. Amino acids: CASSPILDTQYF. The chain couples TRBV5-5 to TRBJ2-3; D gene ambiguous. V lost 4 bases and J lost 5, with 8 bases in between. CDR3 length: 12 amino acids. CDR1 and CDR2 from the germline V gene are SGHKS and YYEKEE (reference sequence).

The chain uses TRBV30 and TRBJ1-4; TRBD1 matches 9 bases. V dropped 1 base and J dropped 10; count of bases not matched to a gene: 4. From germline, CDR1 is GTSNPN and CDR2 SVGIG (reference sequence). There are 13 residues in the CDR3. The CDR3 loop reads CAWSDRGPGKLFF. The DNA for the CDR3 is TGTGCCTGGAGTGACAGGGGGCCAGGAAAACTGTTTTTT.

This clone was seen a few times. The chain employs TRBV18 and TRBJ2-7; a possible D gene is TRBD1 (6 bases). The CDR3 has 14 residues. In germline, CDR1 is KGHSH, CDR2 LQKENI. V was pared by 3 bases and J by 4 bases, with 13 bases between. The CDR3 loop reads CASSPGTTVYEQYF. Here the CDR3 DNA reads TGTGCCAGCTCACCCGGGACAACAGTTTACGAGCAGTACTTC.

This clone has a handful of counts. V usage is TRBV6-6 and J usage is TRBJ1-2; 7 bases align to TRBD1. The germline V gene encodes CDR1 MNHNY and CDR2 SVGAGI (reference sequence). Unmatched junction bases numbered 8, after V lost 5 bases and J lost 5 bases. The CDR3 extends over 14 amino acids. The CDR3 loop is CASSPGTDGYGYTF. CDR3 in DNA: TGTGCCAGCAGTCCAGGGACAGACGGGTATGGCTACACCTTC.

This clone was seen only a few times. The gene calls are TRBV9 and TRBJ2-5, with 7 bases aligning to TRBD1. V shed 3 bases and J 2 bases; nucleotides not matched to a gene: 10. Germline lookup yields CDR1 SGDLS and CDR2 YYNGEE. This CDR3 is 16 amino acids long. The CDR3 DNA reads TGTGCCAGCAGCGGAAGGTCCCTGGGACAGCAAGAGACCCAGTACTTC. Residues: CASSGRSLGQQETQYF.

The chain has TRBV25-1 and TRBJ2-5; D unclear. The CDR3 runs to 15 residues. Trimming removed 5 bases at V and 1 base at J, with 14 bases between. The germline CDR1 and CDR2 sequences are MGHDK and SYGVNS. The CDR3 DNA reads TGTGCCAGCAGTTCCTCGACTGGCTTCCAAGAGACCCAGTACTTC. Its protein product is CASSSSTGFQETQYF.

The chain is built from TRBV2 and TRBJ2-1, with D unclear. The CDR3 is 12 amino acids. CDR1 and CDR2 (germline): SNHLY, FYNNEI. V lost 6 bases and J 7 bases, leaving 10 bases between the germline ends. The CDR3 coding sequence is TGTGCCAGCAGGTTGACTGGGAATGAGCAGTTCTTC. It specifies CASRLTGNEQFF.

This clone was detected a few times. This chain connects TRBV7-2 to TRBJ2-7, with D unresolved. V was trimmed by 0 bases and J by 0 bases, leaving 3 bases between them. CDR3 size: 13 residues. CDR1 is SGHTA, CDR2 FQGNSA, per germline. This CDR3 reads CASSLAASYEQYF. Here the CDR3 DNA reads TGTGCCAGCAGCTTAGCGGCCTCCTACGAGCAGTACTTC.

This clone showed up just a few times. The chain links TRBV14 to TRBJ2-7; 8 positions match TRBD1. The length of the CDR3 is 14 residues. V lost 0 bases and J lost 4; bases outside the gene matches: 2. Per the germline V gene, CDR1 is SGHDN and CDR2 is FVKESK. The CDR3: CASSQDRGRYEQYF. DNA of the CDR3: TGTGCCAGCAGCCAAGACAGGGGGCGTTACGAGCAGTACTTC.

The chain is built from TRBV6-5 and TRBJ1-2; tentative D call: TRBD1 (6 bases). V was trimmed by 6 bases and J by 6 bases, leaving 14 bases between them. CDR1 and CDR2 from the germline V gene are MNHEY and SVGAGI. This CDR3 spans 13 amino acids. The CDR3 bases are TGTGCCAGCAGGAATTATCAGGGGAATGGCTACACCTTC. It specifies CASRNYQGNGYTF.

This clone was detected only a few times. V gene TRBV7-2 combines with J gene TRBJ1-5; D is unresolved. The V and J ends lost 3 bases and 2 bases respectively, with 8 bases between them. CDR1 and CDR2 from the germline V gene are SGHTA and FQGNSA. This CDR3 is built from 14 residues. The CDR3 region has the DNA TGTGCCAGCAGCTTTGTAGAGGGCAATCAGCCCCAGCATTTT. Translation: CASSFVEGNQPQHF.

In its sample, this clone was seen a few times. The chain links TRBV5-1 to TRBJ1-1, with 8 nucleotides matching TRBD1. The trim removed 4 bases at V and 5 bases at J, leaving 10 bases unmatched. The CDR3 loop spans 15 amino acids. Germline lookup yields CDR1 SGHRS and CDR2 YFSETQ. CDR3 residues: CASSAGQGQRTEAFF. DNA for the CDR3: TGCGCCAGCAGCGCCGGACAGGGCCAGAGAACTGAAGCTTTCTTT.

This clone was counted a few times. Other nucleotide sequences in the sample specify the same CDR3. This sequence joins TRBV15 and TRBJ2-7, with 8 bases aligning to TRBD1. J gave up 2 bases and V 5 bases, and 5 bases lay outside the gene matches. The germline V gene encodes CDR1 LNHNV and CDR2 YYDKDF (reference sequence). The CDR3 spans 14 residues. The CDR3 is CATSPRTGTYEQYF. Here the CDR3 DNA reads TGTGCCACCAGCCCCCGGACAGGGACCTACGAGCAGTACTTC.

The J gene is TRBJ2-7, the V gene TRBV5-1; D possibly corresponds to TRBD2 (6 bases). This CDR3 has 13 amino acids. Trimming pared 0 bases from V and 4 bases from J, leaving 8 bases between. Germline V CDR1 and CDR2: SGHRS, YFSETQ. The CDR3 DNA is TGCGCCAGCAGCTTGGCGGCGGGATACGAGCAGTACTTC. Translating it yields CASSLAAGYEQYF.

This clone was counted a few times. The chain carries TRBV10-3 and TRBJ2-3, with no clear D. Trimming left V 0 bases short and J 4 bases short, with 8 bases between. CDR1 and CDR2 from the germline V gene are ENHRY and SYGVKD. CDR3 length: 14 amino acids. The CDR3 here is CAISESGSSDTQYF. In DNA, the CDR3 is TGTGCCATCAGTGAGTCTGGTAGCTCAGATACGCAGTATTTT.

The gene calls are TRBV30 and TRBJ2-7, with unresolved D. V was pared by 0 bases and J by 2 bases, with 11 bases between. Germline V gene sequence: CDR1 GTSNPN, CDR2 SVGIG (reference sequence). The CDR3 is 14 amino acids. As DNA, the CDR3 is TGTGCCTGGAGTGTTTCAGAATACCCCTACGAGCAGTACTTC. This translates into CAWSVSEYPYEQYF.

The chain joins TRBV11-3 to TRBJ2-3, with 13 bases aligning to TRBD2. This CDR3 comprises 17 residues. Germline CDR1 is SGHNT and CDR2 is YENEEA. The ends lost 5 bases at V and 5 bases at J; junction bases unmatched: 10. CDR3 nucleotides: TGTGCCAGCAGCCGAGTACTAGCGGGAGGGCCGGGAGATACGCAGTATTTT. Its protein is CASSRVLAGGPGDTQYF.